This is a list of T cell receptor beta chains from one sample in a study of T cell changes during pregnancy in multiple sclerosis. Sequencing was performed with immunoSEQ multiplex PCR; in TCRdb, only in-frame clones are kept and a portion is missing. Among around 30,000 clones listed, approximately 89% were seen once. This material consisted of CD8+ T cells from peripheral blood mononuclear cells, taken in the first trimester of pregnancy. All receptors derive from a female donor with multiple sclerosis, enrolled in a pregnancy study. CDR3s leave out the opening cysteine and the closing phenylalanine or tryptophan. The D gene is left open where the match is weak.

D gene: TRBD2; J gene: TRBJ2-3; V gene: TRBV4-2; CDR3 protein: ASSQDRGGGDTQY
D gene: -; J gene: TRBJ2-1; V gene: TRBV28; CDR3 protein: ASSLRGMGLYNEQF
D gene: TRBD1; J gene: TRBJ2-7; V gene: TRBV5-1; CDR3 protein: ASSAGQGEWEQY
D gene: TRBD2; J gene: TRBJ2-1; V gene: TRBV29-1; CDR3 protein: SVGLAGGFYEQF
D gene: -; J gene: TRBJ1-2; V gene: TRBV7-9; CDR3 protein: ASSSKGDGYT
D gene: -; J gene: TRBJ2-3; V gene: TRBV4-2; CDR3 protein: ASSQVGGTDTQY
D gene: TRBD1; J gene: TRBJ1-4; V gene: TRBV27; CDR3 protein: ASSLTTGSEKLF
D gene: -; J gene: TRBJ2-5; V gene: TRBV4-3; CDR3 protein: ASSHLGSVGVGETQY
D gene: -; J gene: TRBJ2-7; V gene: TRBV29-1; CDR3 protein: SVAGTPSGNEQY
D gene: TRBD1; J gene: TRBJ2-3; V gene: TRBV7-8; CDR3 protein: ASSLQGATDTQY
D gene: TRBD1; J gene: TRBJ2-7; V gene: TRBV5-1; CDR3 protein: ASSPGTGWRVASYEQY
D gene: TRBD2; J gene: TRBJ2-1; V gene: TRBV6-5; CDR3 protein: ASMLTSGVYNEQF
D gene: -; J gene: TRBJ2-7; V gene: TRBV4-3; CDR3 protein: ASSPSTGNYEQY
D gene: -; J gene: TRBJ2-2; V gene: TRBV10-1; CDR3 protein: ASSDSMASKPGELF
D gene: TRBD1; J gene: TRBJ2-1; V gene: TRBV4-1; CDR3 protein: ASSQSQGAYNEQF
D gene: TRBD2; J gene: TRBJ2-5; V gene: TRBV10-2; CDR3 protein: ASSLTSGRKETQY
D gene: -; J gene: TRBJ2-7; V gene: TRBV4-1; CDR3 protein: ASSQGWGRREQY
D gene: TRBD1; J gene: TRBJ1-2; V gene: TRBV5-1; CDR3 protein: ASSEWDRDDYGYT
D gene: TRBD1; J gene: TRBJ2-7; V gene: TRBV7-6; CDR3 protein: ASSLGMETGSYEQY
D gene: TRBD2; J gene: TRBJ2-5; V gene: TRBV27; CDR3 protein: ASSQETSGSLQTQY
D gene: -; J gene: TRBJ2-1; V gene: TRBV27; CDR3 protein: ASSLSPLAPVDEQF
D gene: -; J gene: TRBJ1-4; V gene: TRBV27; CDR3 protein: ASSLGPIEKLF
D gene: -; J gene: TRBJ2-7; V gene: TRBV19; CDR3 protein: ASSIDLGGESSYEQY
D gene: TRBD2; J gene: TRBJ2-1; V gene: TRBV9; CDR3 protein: ASSVDPGTNNEQF
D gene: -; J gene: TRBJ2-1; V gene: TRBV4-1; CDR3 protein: ASSQNTGLGDEQF
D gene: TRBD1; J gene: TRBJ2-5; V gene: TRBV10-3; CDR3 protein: AISLTGRGETQY
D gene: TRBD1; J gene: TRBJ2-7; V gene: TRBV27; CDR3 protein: ASSLGTGVSYEQY
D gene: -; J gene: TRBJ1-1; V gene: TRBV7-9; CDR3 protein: ASSSGTVNTEAF
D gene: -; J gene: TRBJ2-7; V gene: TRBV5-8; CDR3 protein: ASSPNMASYEQY
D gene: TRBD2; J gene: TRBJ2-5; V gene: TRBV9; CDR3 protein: ASSRPTSGLQETQY
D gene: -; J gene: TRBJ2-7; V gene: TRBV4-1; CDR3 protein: ASSQDFYEQY
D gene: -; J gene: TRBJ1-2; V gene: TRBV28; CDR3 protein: ASSLLSEFYGYT
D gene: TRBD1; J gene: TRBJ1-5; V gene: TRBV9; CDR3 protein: ASSPQGGNQPQH
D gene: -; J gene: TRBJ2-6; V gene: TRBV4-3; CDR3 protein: ASSQVFLGGIDSGANVLT
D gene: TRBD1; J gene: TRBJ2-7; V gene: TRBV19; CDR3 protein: ASSWGQGYEQY
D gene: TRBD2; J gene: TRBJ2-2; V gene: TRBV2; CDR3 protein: ASSEGGLALNTGELF
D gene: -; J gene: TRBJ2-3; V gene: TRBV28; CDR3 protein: ASRPGSTQY
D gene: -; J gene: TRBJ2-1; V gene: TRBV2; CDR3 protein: ASRATPGEYSYNEQF
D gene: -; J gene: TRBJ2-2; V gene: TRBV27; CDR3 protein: ASTSPLERELF